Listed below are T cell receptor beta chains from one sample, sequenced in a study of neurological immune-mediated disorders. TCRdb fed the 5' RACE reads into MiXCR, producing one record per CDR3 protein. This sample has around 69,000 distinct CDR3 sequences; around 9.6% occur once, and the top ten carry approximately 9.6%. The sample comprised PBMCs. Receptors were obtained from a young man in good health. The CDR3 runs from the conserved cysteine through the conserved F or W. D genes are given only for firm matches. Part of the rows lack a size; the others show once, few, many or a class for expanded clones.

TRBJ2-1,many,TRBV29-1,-,CSPVSYNEQFF,TGCAGCCCCGTCTCCTACAATGAGCAGTTCTTC
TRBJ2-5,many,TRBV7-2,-,CASSLALPGKTQYF,TGTGCCAGCAGCTTAGCTCTACCAGGAAAGACCCAGTACTTC
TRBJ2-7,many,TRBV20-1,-,CSASVAGSHEQYF,TGCAGTGCTAGCGTTGCCGGGAGCCACGAGCAGTACTTC
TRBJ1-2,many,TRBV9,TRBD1,CASSARGQGEYGYTF,TGTGCCAGCAGCGCCCGGGGACAGGGAGAATATGGCTACACCTTC
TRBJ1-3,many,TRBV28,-,CASSLLLSGNTIYF,TGTGCCAGCAGTTTATTGCTCTCTGGAAACACCATATATTTT
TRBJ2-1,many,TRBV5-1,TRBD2,CASSRAGGVYNEQFF,TGCGCCAGCAGCCGAGCGGGAGGCGTGTACAATGAGCAGTTCTTC
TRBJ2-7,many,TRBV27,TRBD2,CASSRGSIAYEQYF,TGTGCCAGCAGTCGCGGGAGTATCGCCTACGAGCAGTACTTC
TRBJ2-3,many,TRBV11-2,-,CASSLLMSTRTADTQYF,TGTGCCAGCAGCTTACTAATGTCGACTAGAACCGCAGATACGCAGTATTTT
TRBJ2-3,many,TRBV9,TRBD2,CASSLPLGSGTGDTQYF,TGTGCCAGCAGCCTCCCCCTTGGAAGCGGGACCGGGGATACGCAGTATTTT
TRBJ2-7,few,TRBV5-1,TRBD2,CASSLRAGGSYEQYF,TGCGCCAGCAGCTTGCGAGCGGGAGGCTCCTACGAGCAGTACTTC
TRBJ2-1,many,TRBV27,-,CASTTGTEQFF,TGTGCCAGCACAACCGGGACAGAGCAGTTCTTC
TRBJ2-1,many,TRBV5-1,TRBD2,CASSKASGSYNEQFF,TGCGCCAGCAGTAAAGCTAGCGGTTCCTACAATGAGCAGTTCTTC
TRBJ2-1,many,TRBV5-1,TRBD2,CASSLRSAGGLYNEQFF,TGCGCCAGCAGCTTAAGATCAGCGGGAGGGCTCTACAATGAGCAGTTCTTC
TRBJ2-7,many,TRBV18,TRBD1,CASSPRQGLYEQYF,TGTGCCAGCTCACCAAGACAGGGGTTGTACGAGCAGTACTTC
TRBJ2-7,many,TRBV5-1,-,CASSHTTGLVDEQYF,TGCGCCAGCAGCCACACAACAGGGCTCGTGGACGAGCAGTACTTC
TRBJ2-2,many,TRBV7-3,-,CASMKGGHTGELFF,TGTGCCAGCATGAAGGGGGGGCACACCGGGGAGCTGTTTTTT
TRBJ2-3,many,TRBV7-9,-,CASSLTPTGPPTDTQYF,TGTGCCAGCAGCTTAACTCCTACTGGTCCTCCCACAGATACGCAGTATTTT
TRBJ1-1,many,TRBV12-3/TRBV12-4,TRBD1,CASSLSLGQGNTEAFF,TGTGCCAGCAGTTTAAGCCTAGGACAGGGTAACACTGAAGCTTTCTTT
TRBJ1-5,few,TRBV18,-,CASSPLSNQPQHF,TGTGCCAGCTCACCTTTGAGCAATCAGCCCCAGCATTTT
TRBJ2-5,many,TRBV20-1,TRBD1,CSAADRGRQETQYF,TGCAGTGCAGCGGACAGGGGACGCCAAGAGACCCAGTACTTC
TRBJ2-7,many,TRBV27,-,CASSFGILQEQYF,TGTGCCAGCAGTTTTGGCATCCTGCAGGAGCAGTACTTC
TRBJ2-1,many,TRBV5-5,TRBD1,CASSLGDRSYNEQFF,TGTGCCAGCAGCTTGGGGGACAGGAGCTACAATGAGCAGTTCTTC
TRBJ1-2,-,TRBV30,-,CAWSVGGYGYTF,TGTGCCTGGAGTGTAGGCGGCTATGGCTACACCTTC
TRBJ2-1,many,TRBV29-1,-,CSSGLAGTYSEQFF,TGCAGCTCGGGACTCGCGGGGACGTATAGTGAGCAGTTCTTC
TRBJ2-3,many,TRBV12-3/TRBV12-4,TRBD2,CASSLRLAGQTDTQYF,TGTGCCAGCAGTTTAAGACTAGCGGGCCAAACAGATACGCAGTATTTT
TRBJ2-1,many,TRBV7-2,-,CASSRRSSSSYNEQFF,TGTGCCAGCAGCCGTCGTAGCAGTAGCTCCTACAATGAGCAGTTCTTC
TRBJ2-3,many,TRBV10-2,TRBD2,CASSGMTSDTQYF,TGCGCCAGCAGTGGCATGACTAGCGATACGCAGTATTTT
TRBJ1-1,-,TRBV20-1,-,CSAGTSALNTEAFF,TGCAGTGCAGGGACTTCTGCCCTGAACACTGAAGCTTTCTTT
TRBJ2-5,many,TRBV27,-,CATSSDTLETQYF,TGTGCCACCAGTTCGGACACGTTAGAGACCCAGTACTTC
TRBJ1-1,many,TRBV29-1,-,CSVESFTNTEAFF,TGCAGCGTCGAAAGCTTTACGAACACTGAAGCTTTCTTT
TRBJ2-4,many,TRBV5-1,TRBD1,CASSLMTGVKNIQYF,TGCGCCAGCAGCCTGATGACAGGGGTCAAAAACATTCAGTACTTC
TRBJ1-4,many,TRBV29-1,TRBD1,CSVVQGQSATNEKLFF,TGCAGCGTCGTGCAGGGACAGAGCGCAACTAATGAAAAACTGTTTTTT
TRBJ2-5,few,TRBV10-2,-,CASSESVYPKIETQYF,TGCGCCAGCAGTGAGTCCGTCTATCCTAAAATAGAGACCCAGTACTTC
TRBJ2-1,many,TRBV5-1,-,CASCPIGTAYNEQFF,TGCGCCAGCTGCCCGATCGGGACCGCTTACAATGAGCAGTTCTTC
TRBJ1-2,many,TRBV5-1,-,CASSLGTELYGYTF,TGCGCCAGCAGCTTGGGGACAGAACTTTATGGCTACACCTTC
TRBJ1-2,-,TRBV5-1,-,CASSSTQGDYGYTF,TGCGCCAGCAGCTCCACCCAGGGCGACTATGGCTACACCTTC
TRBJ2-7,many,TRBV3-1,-,CASSQGGLGAYEQYF,TGTGCCAGCAGCCAAGGAGGGCTAGGGGCCTACGAGCAGTACTTC
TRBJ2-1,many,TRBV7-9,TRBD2,CASSFPPGSGRARYNEQFF,TGTGCCAGCAGCTTCCCCCCAGGGAGCGGGAGGGCCCGGTACAATGAGCAGTTCTTC
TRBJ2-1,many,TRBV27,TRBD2,CASSPGTSASNEQFF,TGTGCCAGCAGTCCCGGGACTAGCGCGTCCAATGAGCAGTTCTTC
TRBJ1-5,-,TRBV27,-,CASNPGQWGGPQHF,TGTGCCAGCAACCCCGGACAGTGGGGAGGGCCTCAGCATTTT
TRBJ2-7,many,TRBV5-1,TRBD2,CASSLPTSGSNEQYF,TGCGCCAGCAGCTTGCCGACTAGCGGGAGTAACGAGCAGTACTTC
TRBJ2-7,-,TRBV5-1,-,CASSIQGGGRGEQYF,TGCGCCAGCAGCATCCAAGGGGGGGGGCGAGGAGAGCAGTACTTC
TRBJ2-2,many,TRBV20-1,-,CSASDQDSRRIGELFF,TGCAGTGCTAGCGATCAGGACTCGCGTAGGATCGGGGAGCTGTTTTTT
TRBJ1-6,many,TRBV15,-,CATSRGGSGDSPLHF,TGTGCCACCAGCAGAGGGGGAAGCGGGGATTCACCCCTCCACTTT
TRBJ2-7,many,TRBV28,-,CASSYSGPYEQYF,TGTGCCAGCAGTTATTCCGGGCCCTACGAGCAGTACTTC
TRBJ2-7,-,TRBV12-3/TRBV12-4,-,CASSNTVYEPYF,TGTGCCAGTAGTAATACAGTTTACGAGCCGTACTTC
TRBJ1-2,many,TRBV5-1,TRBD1,CASSLDETGLYYGYTF,TGCGCCAGCAGCTTGGATGAGACAGGGCTTTACTATGGCTACACCTTC
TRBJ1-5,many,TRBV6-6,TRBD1,CASSIYTGQNSNQPQHF,TGTGCCAGCAGTATCTATACGGGACAGAATAGCAATCAGCCCCAGCATTTT
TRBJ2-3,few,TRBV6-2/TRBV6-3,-,CASSYDPGNPDTQYF,TGTGCCAGCAGTTACGATCCCGGGAACCCAGATACGCAGTATTTT
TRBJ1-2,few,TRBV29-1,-,CSVEGRINYGYTF,TGCAGCGTTGAAGGGAGGATAAACTATGGCTACACCTTC
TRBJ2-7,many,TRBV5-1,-,CASTPGPPRSSYEQYF,TGCGCCAGCACCCCCGGCCCGCCGAGGAGCTCCTACGAGCAGTACTTC
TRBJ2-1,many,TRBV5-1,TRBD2,CASSSIPTSASYNEQFF,TGCGCCAGCAGCTCCATCCCGACTAGCGCTTCCTACAATGAGCAGTTCTTC
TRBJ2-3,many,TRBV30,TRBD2,CAWSASRTSLSTDTQYF,TGTGCCTGGAGTGCCTCCCGGACTAGCCTAAGCACAGATACGCAGTATTTT
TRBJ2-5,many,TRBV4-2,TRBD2,CASSPTYGTSQETQYF,TGTGCCAGCAGCCCGACCTATGGGACTAGCCAAGAGACCCAGTACTTC
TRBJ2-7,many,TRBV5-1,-,CASSFKLEGEQYF,TGCGCCAGCAGCTTTAAACTAGAGGGTGAGCAGTACTTC
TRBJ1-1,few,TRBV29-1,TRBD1,CSGYRGVNTEAFF,TGCAGCGGCTACAGGGGAGTGAACACTGAAGCTTTCTTT
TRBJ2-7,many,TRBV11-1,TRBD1,CASSSPSGTGRYEQYF,TGTGCCAGCAGTTCCCCATCCGGGACAGGGAGGTACGAGCAGTACTTC
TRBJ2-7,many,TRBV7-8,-,CASSVNYEQYF,TGTGCCAGCAGCGTCAACTACGAGCAGTACTTC
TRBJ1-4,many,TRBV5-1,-,CASSLGGEANEKLFF,TGCGCCAGCAGCTTGGGGGGAGAGGCTAATGAAAAACTGTTTTTT